One and the same sample provided the 22 T cell receptor beta chains below, sequenced in a study of response to subunit inactivated influenza vaccine (dated by TCRdb to 2017 to 2018). Libraries were made using RT-PCR. TCRdb lists the instrument as Illumina HiSeq 2500. Clones were called with MiXCR by TCRdb after fastp trimmed the public reads at Q25, and only in-frame beta chains were retained. CDR3 protein duplicates are merged, each entry listing the most common genes and DNA. The sample yields over 750,000 distinct CDR3 sequences; 21% were counted once. 10% of the sample goes to the ten largest clones. This specimen consisted of PBMCs from blood, obtained roughly 5 days after vaccination. These receptors all stem from a middle-aged man who received an inactivated influenza vaccine. Donor details come from another sample of the same person, matched by shared clones.

The chain uses TRBV24-1 and TRBJ2-1, with D perhaps given as TRBD1 or TRBD2 (5 bases each). The CDR3 extends over 14 amino acids. V lost 4 bases to trimming and J lost 5 bases, with 11 bases between them. CDR1 and CDR2 from the germline V gene are KGHDR and SFDVKD. The CDR3 nucleotides are TGTGCCACCAGTGAATTCGGGACCAACAATGAGCAGTTCTTC. Translated: CATSEFGTNNEQFF.

V is TRBV19 and J is TRBJ2-1; possibly TRBD1 for D (5 bases). The CDR3 is made up of 14 amino acids. The germline V and J ends were trimmed by 3 bases and 7 bases, with 13 bases remaining between them. Per the germline V gene, CDR1 is LNHDA and CDR2 is SQIVND (reference sequence). The CDR3 DNA is TGTGCCAGTAGTATTGGTCCAGGGCCTAATGAGCAGTTCTTC. Translating it yields CASSIGPGPNEQFF. Full variable domain (rest looked up from reference TRBV19 and TRBJ2-1): DGGITQSPKYLFRKEGQNVTLSCEQNLNHDAMYWYRQDPGQGLRLIYYSQIVNDFQKGDIAEGYSVSREKKESFPLTVTSAQKNPTAFYLCASSIGPGPNEQFFGPGTRLTVL.

The chain links TRBV12-3 or TRBV12-4 to TRBJ2-7; 10 bases agree with TRBD2. The CDR3 contains 14 residues. J gave up 2 bases and V 7 bases, and 5 bases lay outside the gene matches. CDR3 bases: TGTGCCAGCACCAGGACTAGCGGAGCCTACGAGCAGTACTTC. Encoded protein: CASTRTSGAYEQYF.

V and J are TRBV20-1 and TRBJ2-7, with TRBD2 identical over 8 bases. The CDR3 loop spans 15 amino acids. With 5 bases clipped from V and 2 bases from J, the junction kept 11 bases outside the gene matches. Germline loops: CDR1 DFQATT, CDR2 SNEGSKA (reference sequence). In DNA form, the CDR3 reads TGCAGTGCTGAAAACCCGGGACTAGATCCCTACGAGCAGTACTTC. Encoded protein: CSAENPGLDPYEQYF.

This clonotype was picked up a small number of times. This sequence joins TRBV5-1 and TRBJ2-3; TRBD2 aligns across 7 bases. CDR3 length equals 16 residues. The germline CDR1 and CDR2 sequences are SGHRS and YFSETQ. J lost 2 bases, V lost 3 bases, and 9 bases had no gene match. In DNA, the CDR3 is TGCGCCAGCAGCTCAGGCCGGGGGGACTACACAGATACGCAGTATTTT. Its translation is CASSSGRGDYTDTQYF.

This clonotype was found a few times. The rearrangement uses TRBV20-1 and TRBJ2-4; TRBD1 is a possible D gene (6 bases). The V gene lost 8 bases and the J gene lost 7 bases, with 15 bases spanning the gap. From germline, CDR1 is DFQATT and CDR2 SNEGSKA (reference sequence). The CDR3 runs to 12 residues. CDR3 protein: CSTRIQGNIQYF. The CDR3 coding sequence is TGCAGTACAAGAATACAGGGTAACATTCAGTACTTC.

The chain uses TRBV28 and TRBJ2-2, with 9 nucleotides matching TRBD1. CDR1 is MDHEN and CDR2 is SYDVKM in the germline V gene. J was trimmed by 7 bases and V by 7 bases; bases with no gene match: 7. CDR3 length: 14 residues. The CDR3 reads CASNRGRRIGELFF. CDR3 nucleotides: TGTGCCAGCAACAGGGGGCGCCGAATCGGGGAGCTGTTTTTT.

This clonotype was found a few times. The junction and the germline gene differ at one end; a read error may be behind it. The chain's CDR3 is CASSLPRTGGVYEQHF. CDR3 in DNA: TGTGCCAGCAGTTTACCCCGAACAGGGGGAGTATACGAGCAGCACTTC. The chain joins TRBV12-3 or TRBV12-4 to TRBJ2-7; 8 positions agree with TRBD1. The CDR3 is 16 residues long.

The chain employs TRBV7-9 and TRBJ1-4, with D hard to call. V lost 3 bases and J lost 7, with 12 bases in between. CDR1 SEHNR and CDR2 FQNEAQ come from the germline V gene (reference sequence). The length of the CDR3 is 14 residues. CDR3 region: CASSFGSRSEKLFF. CDR3 bases: TGTGCCAGCAGCTTCGGGAGTCGAAGTGAAAAACTGTTTTTT.

The rearrangement uses TRBV20-1 and TRBJ2-3, with D hard to call. Trimming pared 4 bases from V and 3 bases from J, leaving 11 bases between. Germline assignment: CDR1 DFQATT and CDR2 SNEGSKA (reference sequence). The CDR3 covers 13 residues. Here the CDR3 DNA reads TGCAGTGCTATGGAACAGTTGACAGATACGCAGTATTTT. Its protein is CSAMEQLTDTQYF.

V gene TRBV4-3 combines with J gene TRBJ2-7, with TRBD1 matching over 9 bases. V lost 4 bases to trimming and J lost 3 bases; unmatched junction nucleotides: 7. Germline CDR1 reads LGHNA; CDR2 reads YSLEER. The CDR3 is 15 residues long. DNA for the CDR3: TGCGCCAGCAGCCCGGGGACAGGGAATCACTACGAGCAGTACTTC. Translated: CASSPGTGNHYEQYF.

The table lists this clonotype with a few counts. This sequence joins TRBV3-1 and TRBJ1-1; 7 bases match TRBD1. CDR1 is LGHDT, CDR2 YNNKEL, per germline (reference sequence). With 7 bases clipped from V and 5 bases from J, the junction kept 10 bases outside the gene matches. The CDR3 is 14 amino acids. DNA of the CDR3: TGTGCCAGCACCCTAACAGGGGCGGGGACTGAAGCTTTCTTT. This gives the protein CASTLTGAGTEAFF.

This clonotype has only a few counts. The rearrangement links TRBV21-1 to TRBJ1-2; no DNA check was done on the table's D call, TRBD1. TRBV21-1 is recorded as a pseudogene. This CDR3 has 12 residues. In DNA form, the CDR3 reads TGTGCCAGCAGCTCCTACAGGGGAGGCTACACCTTC. Amino acids: CASSSYRGGYTF.

This chain joins TRBV15 and TRBJ2-1, with 11 bases matching TRBD1. The CDR3 spans 15 residues. The germline CDR1 and CDR2 sequences are LNHNV and YYDKDF (reference sequence). V gave up 7 bases and J gave up 3 bases; unmatched junction bases: 5. The CDR3 protein is CATTTGQGVYNEQFF. CDR3 sequence (DNA): TGTGCCACCACCACGGGACAGGGGGTCTACAATGAGCAGTTCTTC.

This clonotype turned up a few times. The rearrangement uses TRBV12-3 or TRBV12-4 and TRBJ1-5, with D tentatively TRBD1 (5 bases). Trimming removed 3 bases from V and 6 bases from J, with 12 bases in between. This CDR3 region has 14 residues. CDR3 amino acids: CASSLVRGGQPQHF. The CDR3 bases are TGTGCCAGCAGTTTGGTTAGGGGTGGTCAGCCCCAGCATTTT.

The chain links TRBV18 to TRBJ1-3; D perhaps matches TRBD1 (6 bases). The V and J ends lost 1 base and 4 bases respectively, with 11 bases between them. Germline CDR1 KGHSH, CDR2 LQKENI. This CDR3 region has 15 residues. The CDR3 coding sequence is TGTGCCAGCTCACCACTTATCGGACAGGGAAACACCATATATTTT. Protein sequence: CASSPLIGQGNTIYF.

The V and J genes are TRBV4-2 and TRBJ1-1; 8 positions agree with TRBD1. Trimming cost V 4 bases and J 1 base; bases outside gene matches: 8. The CDR3 totals 16 residues. Germline V CDR1 and CDR2: LGHNA, YNFKEQ. The CDR3: CASSPRTGRGNTEAFF. The CDR3, as DNA: TGTGCCAGCAGCCCTCGGACAGGGCGGGGGAACACTGAAGCTTTCTTT.

V gene TRBV28 combines with J gene TRBJ2-3; D is perhaps TRBD2 (5 bases). The ends were cut back, 8 bases at V and 2 bases at J, with 8 bases in the middle. The length of the CDR3 is 12 residues. Per the germline V gene, CDR1 is MDHEN and CDR2 is SYDVKM. CDR3 sequence (DNA): TGTGCCAGCCTTGGACTCACAGATACGCAGTATTTT. The encoded protein is CASLGLTDTQYF. The whole variable domain, filled in from reference TRBV28 and TRBJ2-3, reads DVKVTQSSRYLVKRTGEKVFLECVQDMDHENMFWYRQDPGLGLRLIYFSYDVKMKEKGDIPEGYSVSREKKERFSLILESASTNQTSMYLCASLGLTDTQYFGPGTRLTVL.

The chain is built from TRBV7-9 and TRBJ2-3, with TRBD2 identical over 10 bases. Germline V gene lookup returns CDR1 SEHNR and CDR2 FQNEAQ (reference sequence). The J segment lost 5 bases and the V segment lost 6 bases, leaving 8 bases of the junction unmatched. The CDR3 has 15 residues. This chain's CDR3 is CASSRLAGFQDTQYF. DNA of the CDR3: TGTGCCAGCAGTCGACTAGCGGGTTTTCAAGATACGCAGTATTTT.

This clonotype has more than one count but fewer than ten. This chain uses TRBV20-1 with TRBJ2-1; tentatively, D is TRBD1 (5 bases). The CDR3 sequence is 11 residues long. V gave up 3 bases and J gave up 7 bases, with 7 bases separating them. Germline CDR1 is DFQATT and CDR2 is SNEGSKA (reference sequence). The CDR3 sequence is CSARPGNEQFF. As DNA, the CDR3 is TGCAGTGCTAGGCCAGGGAATGAGCAGTTCTTC.

V gene TRBV5-1 combines with J gene TRBJ2-7; D remains unclear. The germline V gene has CDR1 SGHRS and CDR2 YFSETQ. The germline V and J ends were trimmed by 1 base and 5 bases, with 16 bases remaining between them. The CDR3 sequence is 15 residues long. The CDR3 reads CASSLLGPPKHEQYF. CDR3 DNA: TGCGCCAGCAGCTTGTTGGGCCCTCCGAAGCACGAGCAGTACTTC.

This clonotype has ten or more counts. This chain connects TRBV10-3 to TRBJ2-7, with D unclear. CDR1 is ENHRY and CDR2 is SYGVKD in the germline V gene. CDR3 length: 15 residues. Trimming left V 0 bases short and J 2 bases short, with 11 bases between. CDR3 coding DNA: TGTGCCATCAGTGAGTCACGCAGCGCAACCTACGAGCAGTACTTC. Translating gives CAISESRSATYEQYF.